The 32 T cell receptor beta chains given below trace back to one sample, sequenced in a study of T cell repertoires in aging, cancer and after chemotherapy. The template was genomic DNA from peripheral blood, not RNA. TRB rearrangements spanning V, D and J were amplified using mixed TRB-A/B primers. One entry per CDR3 protein, called by TCRdb with MiXCR from the multiplex PCR reads. The repertoire holds a few thousand distinct CDR3 sequences, over 60% seen once, with around 30% in the top ten. The sequenced material came from blood. These receptors were obtained from a human donor with a solid tumor.

The V call is TRBV19, the J call TRBJ2-2; D may be TRBD2 (5 bases). CDR3 size: 14 residues. The V end was cut by 9 bases, the J end by 5 bases, with 16 bases between. Looked up from germline, CDR1 is LNHDA and CDR2 is SQIVND (reference sequence). The CDR3 reads CASRLSRGTGELFF. CDR3 sequence (DNA): TGTGCCAGCAGATTGTCCCGGGGAACCGGGGAGCTGTTTTTT.

The chain joins TRBV19 to TRBJ1-2, with TRBD1 matching over 7 bases. With 5 bases clipped from V and 8 bases from J, the junction kept 14 bases outside the gene matches. The length of the CDR3 is 15 residues. Germline V gene sequence: CDR1 LNHDA, CDR2 SQIVND (reference sequence). The CDR3 here is CASSSHPTGAGGYTF. CDR3 nucleotides: TGTGCCAGTAGTTCACACCCTACAGGGGCCGGAGGCTACACCTTC.

This chain links TRBV6-5 with TRBJ2-1, with a weak D call TRBD1 (6 bases). V was shortened by 3 bases and J by 6 bases, with 21 bases between the two germline ends. Germline V gene lookup returns CDR1 MNHEY and CDR2 SVGAGI. The CDR3 runs to 17 residues. The CDR3 region has the DNA TGTGCCAGCAGTTATGGGGAAAGGGGGTGGGTCGGCAATGAGCAGTTCTTC. Amino acid sequence: CASSYGERGWVGNEQFF.

The chain couples TRBV9 to TRBJ1-2; 7 nucleotides agree with TRBD1. The trim removed 0 bases at V and 8 bases at J, leaving 10 bases unmatched. Germline V gene lookup returns CDR1 SGDLS and CDR2 YYNGEE. The CDR3 is 15 amino acids. CDR3 nucleotides: TGTGCCAGCAGCGTAGCAATAGGGGGCTCCGCGGGCTACACCTTC. This translates into CASSVAIGGSAGYTF.

This sequence joins TRBV30 and TRBJ1-3, with D unresolved. The CDR3 covers 12 residues. Trimming cost V 2 bases and J 0 bases, with 2 bases left between them. Germline V gene lookup returns CDR1 GTSNPN and CDR2 SVGIG (reference sequence). The CDR3 DNA is TGTGCCTGGAGTCCCTCTGGAAACACCATATATTTT. It encodes CAWSPSGNTIYF.

This chain uses TRBV6-5 with TRBJ1-1; D remains ambiguous. The CDR3 length is 14 residues. CDR1 and CDR2 from the germline V gene are MNHEY and SVGAGI. With 6 bases removed from V and 7 bases from J, the gap between germline ends came to 18 bases. CDR3: CASSFFPRGGEAFF. The CDR3 nucleotides read TGTGCCAGCAGCTTCTTCCCCCGTGGTGGTGAAGCTTTCTTT.

This chain uses TRBV5-6 with TRBJ1-2, with D perhaps TRBD1 (5 bases). This CDR3 spans 15 amino acids. The germline V and J ends were trimmed by 3 bases and 0 bases, with 12 bases remaining between them. CDR1 SGHDT and CDR2 YYEEEE come from the germline V gene. CDR3 region: CASSWDETANYGYTF. The CDR3 DNA reads TGTGCCAGCAGCTGGGACGAGACAGCTAACTATGGCTACACCTTC.

V and J are TRBV20-1 and TRBJ1-4, with D hard to call. Trimming cost V 4 bases and J 10 bases, with 10 bases left between them. Germline CDR1 and CDR2: DFQATT and SNEGSKA (reference sequence). CDR3 length: 11 amino acids. For the CDR3, the DNA is TGCAGTGCTACCCAACAAAGAAAACTGTTTTTT. As protein: CSATQQRKLFF.

The V call is TRBV5-6, the J call TRBJ1-1, with no clear D. There are 13 residues in the CDR3. Trimming removed 5 bases at V and 0 bases at J, with 8 bases between. CDR1 SGHDT and CDR2 YYEEEE come from the germline V gene. CDR3 amino acids: CASRTNMNTEAFF. Written as DNA, the CDR3 is TGTGCCAGCAGAACGAATATGAACACTGAAGCTTTCTTT.

The V gene is TRBV5-1, the J gene TRBJ2-7; D unresolved. CDR3 size: 13 residues. The V end lost 7 bases, the J end lost 6 bases, and 17 bases lay between the germline ends. In germline, CDR1 is SGHRS, CDR2 YFSETQ. The CDR3 here is CASGDLTNLEQYF. CDR3 bases: TGCGCCAGCGGGGATCTCACGAATCTCGAGCAGTACTTC.

The chain carries TRBV6-6 and TRBJ1-2; maybe TRBD1 (6 bases). The germline V gene has CDR1 MNHNY and CDR2 SVGAGI (reference sequence). This CDR3 spans 22 amino acids. V lost 2 bases and J lost 1, with 32 bases in between. This CDR3 is CASSYSPTSGASVVGGNYGYTF. CDR3 DNA sequence: TGTGCCAGCAGTTACAGCCCTACTTCAGGGGCCTCAGTGGTTGGGGGTAACTATGGCTACACCTTC.

The genes are TRBV7-6 and TRBJ1-4; TRBD1 matches 9 bases. This CDR3 contains 23 residues. V was clipped by 2 bases and J by 0 bases; unmatched bases: 22. Germline CDR1 is SGHVS and CDR2 is FNYEAQ. The CDR3 reads CASSLHRDTRSKQGAATNEKLFF. CDR3 in DNA: TGTGCCAGCAGCTTACACCGGGACACTAGGTCGAAACAGGGGGCCGCAACTAATGAAAAACTGTTTTTT.

The CDR3 DNA reads as TGTGCCAGCAGCTGGGGGAACAGGCCTTCAGTTACCTTC. Translation: CASSWGNRPSVTF. The V gene is TRBV7-9, the J gene TRBJ1-2, with D perhaps matching TRBD1 (5 bases). Germline lookup yields CDR1 SEHNR and CDR2 FQNEAQ (reference sequence). The V end was cut by 4 bases, the J end by 14 bases, with 20 bases between. The CDR3 totals 13 residues.

The V call is TRBV7-3, the J call TRBJ2-7; D gene uncertain. This CDR3 region has 17 residues. V was shortened by 0 bases and J by 2 bases, with 17 bases between the two germline ends. Germline V gives CDR1 SGHTA, CDR2 FQGTGA. The CDR3 nucleotides read TGTGCCAGCAGCTTAACGGAAGGTGGTTCGATTGCCTACGAGCAGTACTTC. Protein product: CASSLTEGGSIAYEQYF.

V gene TRBV6-5 combines with J gene TRBJ1-6; D is ambiguous. The V end was cut by 0 bases, the J end by 9 bases, with 9 bases between. The CDR3 runs 14 residues. The germline V gene has CDR1 MNHEY and CDR2 SVGAGI. The CDR3 DNA follows: TGTGCCAGCAGTTACTCTATGAATCTTTCACCCCTCCACTTT. Protein product: CASSYSMNLSPLHF.

Worth noting for this clonotype: At one end the junction does not follow the germline gene, possibly because of a read error. V is TRBV19 and J is TRBJ1-5, with 7 bases aligning to TRBD1. CDR3 length: 16 amino acids. Germline V gene lookup returns CDR1 LNHDA and CDR2 SQIVND (reference sequence). Here the CDR3 reads CASSNWGRGGNRPQHF. The CDR3 DNA reads as TGTGCCAGTAGTAACTGGGGCAGGGGGGGCAATCGGCCCCAGCATTTT.

The chain has TRBV6-6 and TRBJ2-2; no firm D call. There are 13 residues in the CDR3. V was cut by 7 bases and J by 3 bases, with 9 bases left in between. Germline V CDR1 and CDR2: MNHNY, SVGAGI (reference sequence). The CDR3 region is CASNRLDTGELFF. The CDR3, as DNA: TGTGCCAGCAATCGTCTCGACACCGGGGAGCTGTTTTTT.

This chain uses TRBV6-1 with TRBJ2-2; D remains unclear. V was trimmed by 10 bases and J by 0 bases, leaving 21 bases between them. This CDR3 has 17 residues. CDR1 and CDR2 (germline): MNHNS, SASEGT. The chain's CDR3 is CATQAVLLHSNTGELFF. The CDR3 DNA follows: TGTGCCACCCAAGCCGTACTACTACACTCGAACACCGGGGAGCTGTTTTTT.

The rearrangement links TRBV20-1 to TRBJ1-1; no firm D call. This CDR3 is 15 amino acids long. Between the trimmed V and J ends, which lost 7 bases and 1 base, there was a span of 19 bases. Germline CDR1 reads DFQATT; CDR2 reads SNEGSKA (reference sequence). CDR3 in amino acids: CSVGSLSGTNTEAFF. The CDR3 region has the DNA TGCAGTGTTGGAAGCCTATCGGGAACGAACACTGAAGCTTTCTTT.

This clonotype has more than one count but fewer than ten. V usage is TRBV30 and J usage is TRBJ1-2; no definite D call. CDR3 length: 13 amino acids. V lost 4 bases to trimming and J lost 6 bases, with 15 bases between them. Germline values: CDR1 GTSNPN, CDR2 SVGIG (reference sequence). The CDR3 DNA reads TGTGCCTGGAAGTATCGGGGAGGCCATGGCTACACCTTC. Protein product: CAWKYRGGHGYTF.

This chain links TRBV19 with TRBJ1-5; 7 positions agree with TRBD1. J lost 7 bases, V lost 5 bases, and 11 bases had no gene match. Germline V CDR1 and CDR2: LNHDA, SQIVND (reference sequence). The CDR3 is 15 amino acids. This chain's CDR3 is CASSPTTGTVQPQHF. The CDR3 DNA reads TGTGCCAGTAGTCCAACGACAGGGACAGTACAGCCCCAGCATTTT.

The chain has TRBV30 and TRBJ2-5, with D unclear. The CDR3 is made up of 12 amino acids. V was shortened by 0 bases and J by 7 bases, with 9 bases between the two germline ends. The V gene's germline CDR1 is GTSNPN and CDR2 SVGIG (reference sequence). CDR3: CAWSVPTLTQYF. DNA of the CDR3: TGTGCCTGGAGTGTACCCACCTTGACCCAGTACTTC.

The chain has TRBV27 and TRBJ2-7, with D perhaps matching TRBD2 (6 bases). V lost 6 bases to trimming and J lost 4 bases, with 16 bases between them. The germline CDR1 and CDR2 sequences are MNHEY and SMNVEV (reference sequence). The CDR3 totals 14 residues. CDR3 in amino acids: CASRLAVSEYEQYF. DNA for the CDR3: TGTGCCAGCAGATTAGCGGTCTCGGAGTACGAGCAGTACTTC.

This clonotype was seen just once. This chain joins TRBV6-1 and TRBJ1-3; D remains unclear. Germline V gives CDR1 MNHNS, CDR2 SASEGT. V dropped 6 bases and J dropped 1 base, with 10 bases sitting between them. The CDR3 has 14 residues. The CDR3 loop reads CASRFPDSGNTIYF. CDR3 nucleotide sequence: TGTGCCAGCAGATTCCCAGATTCTGGAAACACCATATATTTT.

This clonotype was counted once. The rearrangement joins TRBV6-5 to TRBJ1-2; TRBD1 agrees at 11 bases. The CDR3 contains 15 residues. The V gene end was trimmed by 5 bases and the J gene end by 8 bases; junction bases not matched to a gene: 10. Germline V lookup: CDR1 MNHEY, CDR2 SVGAGI. The CDR3 DNA reads as TGTGCCAGCAGTGAATTCGGACAGGGGGCATGGGGCTACACCTTC. It yields the protein CASSEFGQGAWGYTF.

The chain uses TRBV19 and TRBJ2-7; 11 bases match TRBD2. J was trimmed by 3 bases and V by 5 bases; bases with no gene match: 3. The CDR3 covers 14 residues. CDR1 is LNHDA, CDR2 SQIVND, per germline (reference sequence). The chain's CDR3 is CASSPGTSGYEQYF. The CDR3 nucleotides read TGTGCCAGTAGTCCCGGGACTAGCGGCTACGAGCAGTACTTC.

The rearrangement links TRBV18 to TRBJ1-2; no reliable D call. The germline V gene encodes CDR1 KGHSH and CDR2 LQKENI. V lost 5 bases, J lost 6 bases, and 19 bases lay in between. CDR3 length equals 15 residues. In nucleotides, the CDR3 is TGTGCCAGCTCAACGGCTGGCCTGACGGAAGATGGCTACACCTTC. This gives the protein CASSTAGLTEDGYTF.

The chain is built from TRBV5-8 and TRBJ1-3; D remains ambiguous. Between the trimmed V and J ends, which lost 10 bases and 2 bases, there was a span of 13 bases. Germline V gene lookup returns CDR1 SGHTS and CDR2 YDEGEE. The CDR3 covers 13 residues. The CDR3, as DNA: TGTGCCGTGCAGGTTACCGCTGGAAACACCATATATTTT. This translates into CAVQVTAGNTIYF. Full variable domain (missing parts from reference TRBV5-8 and TRBJ1-3): EAGVTQSPTHLIKTRGQQATLRCSPISGHTSVYWYQQALGLGLQFLLWYDEGEERNRGNFPPRFSGRQFPNYSSELNVNALELEDSALYLCAVQVTAGNTIYFGEGSWLTVV.

In this sample, this clonotype turned up once. V gene TRBV12-3 or TRBV12-4 combines with J gene TRBJ1-6; the match to TRBD1 covers 9 bases. J lost 6 bases, V lost 7 bases, and 4 bases had no gene match. CDR3 length: 14 amino acids. The CDR3 DNA sequence: TGTGCCAGCACCACGGGACAGGGTAATTCACCCCTCCACTTT. It translates to CASTTGQGNSPLHF.

This clonotype was counted between two and nine times. The chain recombines TRBV12-3 or TRBV12-4 with TRBJ1-4; 7 bases map to TRBD1. J gave up 11 bases and V 4 bases, and 10 bases lay outside the gene matches. The CDR3 length is 14 residues. DNA for the CDR3: TGTGCCAGCAGTTCAGACAGGGAGGGGATTAAACTGTTTTTT. Translating gives CASSSDREGIKLFF.

By share, this clonotype ranks as large (0.1 to 1%). V is TRBV6-1 and J is TRBJ2-7, with 9 bases identical to TRBD1. CDR1 MNHNS and CDR2 SASEGT come from the germline V gene. V lost 4 bases, J lost 4 bases, and 5 bases stayed unmatched. CDR3 length equals 14 residues. Here the CDR3 DNA reads TGTGCCAGCAGTGGGGGGACAGGGCCATACGAGCAGTACTTC. This gives the protein CASSGGTGPYEQYF.

Regarding this clonotype: The junction and the germline gene differ at one end; a read error may be behind it. The V and J genes are TRBV6-6 and TRBJ1-2, with unresolved D. The CDR3 has 15 amino acids. Germline V CDR1 and CDR2: MNHNY, SVGAGI (reference sequence). CDR3 loop: CAISESSLAVWGYTF. Written as DNA, the CDR3 is TGTGCCATCAGTGAGTCGTCGCTAGCGGTATGGGGCTACACCTTC.